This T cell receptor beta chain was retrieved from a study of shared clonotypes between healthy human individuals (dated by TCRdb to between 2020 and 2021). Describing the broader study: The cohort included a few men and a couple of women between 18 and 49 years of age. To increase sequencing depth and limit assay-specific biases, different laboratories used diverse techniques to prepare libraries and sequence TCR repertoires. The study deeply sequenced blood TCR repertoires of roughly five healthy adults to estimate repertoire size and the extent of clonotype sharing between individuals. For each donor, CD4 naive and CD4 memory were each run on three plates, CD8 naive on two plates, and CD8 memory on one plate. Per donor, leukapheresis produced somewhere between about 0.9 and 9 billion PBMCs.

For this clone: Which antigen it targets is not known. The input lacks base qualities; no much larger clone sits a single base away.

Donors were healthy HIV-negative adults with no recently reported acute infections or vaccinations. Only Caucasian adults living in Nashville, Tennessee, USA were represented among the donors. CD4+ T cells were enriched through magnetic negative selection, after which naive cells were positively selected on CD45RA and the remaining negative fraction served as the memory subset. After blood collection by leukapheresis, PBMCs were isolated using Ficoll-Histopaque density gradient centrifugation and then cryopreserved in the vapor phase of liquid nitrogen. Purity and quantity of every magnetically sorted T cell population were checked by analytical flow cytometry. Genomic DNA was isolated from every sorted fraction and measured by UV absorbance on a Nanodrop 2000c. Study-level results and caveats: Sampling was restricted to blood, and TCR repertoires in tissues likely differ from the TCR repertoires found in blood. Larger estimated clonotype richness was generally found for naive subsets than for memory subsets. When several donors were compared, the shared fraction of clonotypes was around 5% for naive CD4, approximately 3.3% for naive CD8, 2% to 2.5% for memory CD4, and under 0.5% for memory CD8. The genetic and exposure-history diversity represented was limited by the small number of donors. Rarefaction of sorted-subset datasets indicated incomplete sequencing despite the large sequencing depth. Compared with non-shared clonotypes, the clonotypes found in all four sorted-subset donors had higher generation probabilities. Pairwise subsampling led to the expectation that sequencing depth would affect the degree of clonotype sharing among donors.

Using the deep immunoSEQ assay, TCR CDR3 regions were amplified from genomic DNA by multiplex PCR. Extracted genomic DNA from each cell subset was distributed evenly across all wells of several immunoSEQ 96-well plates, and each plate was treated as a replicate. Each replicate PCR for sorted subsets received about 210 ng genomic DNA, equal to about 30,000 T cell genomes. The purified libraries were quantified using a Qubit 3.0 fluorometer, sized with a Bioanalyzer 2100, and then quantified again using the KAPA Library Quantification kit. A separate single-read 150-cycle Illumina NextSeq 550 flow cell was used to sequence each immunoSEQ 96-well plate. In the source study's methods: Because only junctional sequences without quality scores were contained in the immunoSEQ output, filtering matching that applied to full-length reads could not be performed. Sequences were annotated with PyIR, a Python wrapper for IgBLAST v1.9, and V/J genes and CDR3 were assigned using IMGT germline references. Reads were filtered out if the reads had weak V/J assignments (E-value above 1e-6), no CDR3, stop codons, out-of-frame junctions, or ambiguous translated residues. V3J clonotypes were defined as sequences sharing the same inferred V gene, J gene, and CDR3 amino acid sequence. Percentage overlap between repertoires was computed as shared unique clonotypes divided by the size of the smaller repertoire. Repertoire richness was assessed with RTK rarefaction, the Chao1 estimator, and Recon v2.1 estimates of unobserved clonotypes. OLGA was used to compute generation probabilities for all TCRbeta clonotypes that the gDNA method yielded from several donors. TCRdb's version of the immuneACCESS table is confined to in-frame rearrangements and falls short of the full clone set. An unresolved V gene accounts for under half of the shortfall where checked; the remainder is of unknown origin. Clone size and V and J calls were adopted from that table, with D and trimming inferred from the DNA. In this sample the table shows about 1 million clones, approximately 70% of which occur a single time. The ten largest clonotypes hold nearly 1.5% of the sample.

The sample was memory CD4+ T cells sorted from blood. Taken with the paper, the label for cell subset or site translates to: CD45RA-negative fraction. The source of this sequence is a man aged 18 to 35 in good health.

The nucleotide sequence reads as follows: TGTGCCAGCAGCCGCAGGGTAGTAGATACGCAGTATTTT. Translated, it gives CASSRRVVDTQYF. This chain is built from TRBV7-2 and TRBJ2-3; the best D guess is TRBD1, with 5 bases matching. Including the terminal cysteine and phenylalanine, the CDR3 comprises 13 residues. Only the CDR3 DNA is retained, 39 bases long and in frame from the first base. Based on the germline V gene, the CDR1 and CDR2 sequences are SGHTA and FQGNSA. V loses 5 bases of germline sequence and J loses 5 bases, and the interval between the two ends is 11 bases.